These 10 T cell receptor beta chains were sequenced from one sample in a study of cytomegalovirus exposure and HLA in healthy donors. Vbeta (60) and Jbeta (13) primers were used in the PCR. Here immunoSEQ multiplex PCR was the method, and the copy in TCRdb shows in-frame clones only, minus some. The table includes roughly 120,000 clones, around 86% detected once. The sequenced sample consisted of PBMCs. The receptors derive from a woman aged 40 to 50 in good health and CMV-seronegative.

This clone appeared a single time. The same CDR3 is also encoded by other DNA sequences in this sample. The V call is TRBV11-2, the J call TRBJ1-1; D not resolved. Germline V lookup: CDR1 SGHAT, CDR2 FQNNGV. Deletions cut 5 bases from V and 6 bases from J, with 10 bases between. The CDR3 covers 12 residues. CDR3 amino acids: CASSPRASEAFF. CDR3 coding DNA: TGTGCCAGCAGCCCGAGAGCCTCTGAAGCTTTCTTT.

The chain uses TRBV10-3 and TRBJ2-3, with 11 bases fitting TRBD2. Germline V lookup: CDR1 ENHRY, CDR2 SYGVKD. V dropped 3 bases and J dropped 4; count of bases not matched to a gene: 3. The CDR3 covers 15 residues. The CDR3 nucleotides read TGTGCCATCAGTGATAGCGGGAGGGCAGCAGATACGCAGTATTTT. Its translation is CAISDSGRAADTQYF.

The gene calls are TRBV18 and TRBJ1-2; D is uncertain. V lost 2 bases to trimming and J lost 1 base, with 8 bases between them. The CDR3 is 14 amino acids. Germline V gives CDR1 KGHSH, CDR2 LQKENI. The chain's CDR3 is CASSPNTVNYGYTF. CDR3 sequence (DNA): TGTGCCAGCTCACCAAACACAGTTAACTATGGCTACACCTTC.

This clone was recorded a few times. CDR3 bases: TGTGCCAGCAGCTTTCAGACAGGGGGGCGCACTGAAGCTTTCTTT. It encodes CASSFQTGGRTEAFF. The rearrangement joins TRBV7-9 to TRBJ1-1, with TRBD1 matching 9 bases. Trimming cost V 3 bases and J 4 bases; bases outside gene matches: 6. Germline assignment: CDR1 SEHNR and CDR2 FQNEAQ (reference sequence). The CDR3 is 15 amino acids. Using reference TRBV7-9 and TRBJ1-1 for the parts outside the CDR3, the full variable domain is DTGVSQNPRHKITKRGQNVTFRCDPISEHNRLYWYRQTLGQGPEFLTYFQNEAQLEKSRLLSDRFSAERPKGSFSTLEIQRTEQGDSAMYLCASSFQTGGRTEAFFGQGTRLTVV.

J is TRBJ1-2 and V is TRBV25-1; 10 bases fit TRBD1. Germline V gene sequence: CDR1 MGHDK, CDR2 SYGVNS. The CDR3 sequence is 14 residues long. The V segment lost 3 bases and the J segment 5 bases; nucleotides outside the gene matches: 3. This CDR3 reads CASSDRDRGYGYTF. Written as DNA, the CDR3 is TGTGCCAGCAGTGACCGGGACAGGGGATATGGCTACACCTTC.

This chain links TRBV5-1 with TRBJ2-5; 9 bases match TRBD1. The V gene end was trimmed by 5 bases and the J gene end by 4 bases; junction bases not matched to a gene: 12. The germline V gene has CDR1 SGHRS and CDR2 YFSETQ. The CDR3 is 16 residues long. The CDR3 sequence: CASRQTRDRARETQYF. In DNA, the CDR3 is TGCGCCAGCAGACAAACACGGGACAGGGCAAGAGAGACCCAGTACTTC.

This chain uses TRBV29-1 with TRBJ2-1; D might be TRBD2 (5 bases). CDR1 and CDR2 from the germline V gene are SQVTM and ANQGSEA. With 6 bases removed from V and 8 bases from J, the gap between germline ends came to 17 bases. The CDR3 spans 13 residues. The CDR3 sequence is CSVVLDSTDEQFF. The CDR3 DNA follows: TGCAGCGTCGTCTTGGACTCTACTGATGAGCAGTTCTTC.

This chain joins TRBV6-6 and TRBJ1-2; 7 nucleotides line up with TRBD1. The germline V gene encodes CDR1 MNHNY and CDR2 SVGAGI (reference sequence). CDR3 length equals 13 residues. V lost 6 bases to trimming and J lost 6 bases; unmatched junction nucleotides: 7. The CDR3 DNA follows: TGTGCCAGCAGGACCGGGACAGATAATGGCTACACCTTC. Its translation is CASRTGTDNGYTF.

The chain employs TRBV6-1 and TRBJ1-2; 8 bases are shared with TRBD1. J lost 7 bases, V lost 4 bases, and 8 bases had no gene match. The CDR3 contains 14 residues. CDR1 MNHNS and CDR2 SASEGT come from the germline V gene. CDR3 amino acids: CASSVETGERGYTF. CDR3 nucleotide sequence: TGTGCCAGCAGTGTCGAGACAGGGGAACGTGGCTACACCTTC.

This clone was counted a few times. This chain uses TRBV6-1 with TRBJ1-1; a weak D match, TRBD1 (6 bases). Germline values: CDR1 MNHNS, CDR2 SASEGT. V was cut by 6 bases and J by 1 base, with 15 bases left in between. CDR3 length: 15 residues. In nucleotides, the CDR3 is TGTGCCAGCAGGCTATTAGGGGGACAGAACACTGAAGCTTTCTTT. The encoded protein is CASRLLGGQNTEAFF.